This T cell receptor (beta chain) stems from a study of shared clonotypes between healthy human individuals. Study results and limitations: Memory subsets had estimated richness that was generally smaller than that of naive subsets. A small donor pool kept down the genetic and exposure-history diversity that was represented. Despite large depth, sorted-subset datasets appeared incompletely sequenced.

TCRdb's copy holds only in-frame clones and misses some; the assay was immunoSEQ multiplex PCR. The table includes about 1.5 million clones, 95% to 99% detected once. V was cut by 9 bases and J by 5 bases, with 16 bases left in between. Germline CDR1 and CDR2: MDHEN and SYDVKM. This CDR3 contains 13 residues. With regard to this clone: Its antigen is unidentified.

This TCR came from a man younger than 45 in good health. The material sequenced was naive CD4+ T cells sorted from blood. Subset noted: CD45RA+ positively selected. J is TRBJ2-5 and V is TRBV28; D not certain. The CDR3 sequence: CASVAGSWETQYF. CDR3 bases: TGTGCCAGTGTCGCAGGCTCGTGGGAGACCCAGTACTTC.